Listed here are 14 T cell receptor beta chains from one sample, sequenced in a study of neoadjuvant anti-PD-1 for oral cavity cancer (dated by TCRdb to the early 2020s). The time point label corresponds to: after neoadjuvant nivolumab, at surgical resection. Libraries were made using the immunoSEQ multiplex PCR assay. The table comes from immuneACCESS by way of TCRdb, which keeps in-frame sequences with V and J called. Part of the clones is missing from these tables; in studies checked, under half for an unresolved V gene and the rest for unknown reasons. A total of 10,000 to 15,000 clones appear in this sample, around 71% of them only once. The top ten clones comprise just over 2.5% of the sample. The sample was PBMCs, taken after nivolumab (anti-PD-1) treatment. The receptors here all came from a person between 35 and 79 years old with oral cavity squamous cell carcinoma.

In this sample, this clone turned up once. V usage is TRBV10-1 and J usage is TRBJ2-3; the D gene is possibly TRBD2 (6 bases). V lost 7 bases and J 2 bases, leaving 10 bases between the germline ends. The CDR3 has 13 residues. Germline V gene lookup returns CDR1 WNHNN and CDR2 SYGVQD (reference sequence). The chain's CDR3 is CASNGGVTDTQYF. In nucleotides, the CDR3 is TGCGCCAGCAACGGAGGGGTCACAGATACGCAGTATTTT.

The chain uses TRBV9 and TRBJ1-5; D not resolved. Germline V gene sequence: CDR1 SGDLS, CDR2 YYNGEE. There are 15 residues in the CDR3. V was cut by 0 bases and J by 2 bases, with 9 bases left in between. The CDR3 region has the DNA TGTGCCAGCAGCGTAGATGGCCAGCGCAATCAGCCCCAGCATTTT. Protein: CASSVDGQRNQPQHF.

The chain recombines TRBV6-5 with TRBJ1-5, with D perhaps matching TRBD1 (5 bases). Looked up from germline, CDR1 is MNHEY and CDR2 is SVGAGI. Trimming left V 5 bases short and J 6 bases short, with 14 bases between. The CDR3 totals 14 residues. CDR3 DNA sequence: TGTGCCAGCAGTGAAGAGGGGCCCCCTCAGCCCCAGCATTTT. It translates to CASSEEGPPQPQHF.

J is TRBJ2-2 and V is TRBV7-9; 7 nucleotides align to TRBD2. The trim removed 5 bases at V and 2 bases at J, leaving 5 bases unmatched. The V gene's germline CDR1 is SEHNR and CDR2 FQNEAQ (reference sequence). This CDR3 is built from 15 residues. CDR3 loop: CASSPRGVNTGELFF. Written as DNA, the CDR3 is TGTGCCAGCAGCCCCCGGGGGGTCAACACCGGGGAGCTGTTTTTT.

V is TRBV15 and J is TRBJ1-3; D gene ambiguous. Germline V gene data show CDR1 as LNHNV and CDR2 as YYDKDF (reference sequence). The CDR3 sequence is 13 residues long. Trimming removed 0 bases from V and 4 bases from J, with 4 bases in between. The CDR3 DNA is TGTGCCACCAGCAGAGATGGGGGAAACACCATATATTTT. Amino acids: CATSRDGGNTIYF.

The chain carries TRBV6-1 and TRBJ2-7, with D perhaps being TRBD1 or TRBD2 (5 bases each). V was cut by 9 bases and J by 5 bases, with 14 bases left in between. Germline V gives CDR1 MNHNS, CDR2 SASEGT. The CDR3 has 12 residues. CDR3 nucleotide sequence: TGTGCCAGTGGCAGGGTGGGGGACGAGCAGTACTTC. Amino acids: CASGRVGDEQYF.

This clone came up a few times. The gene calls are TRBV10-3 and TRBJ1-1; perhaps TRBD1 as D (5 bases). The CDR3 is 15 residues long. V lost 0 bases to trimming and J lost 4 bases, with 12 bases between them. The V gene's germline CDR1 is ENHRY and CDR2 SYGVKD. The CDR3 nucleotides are TGTGCCATCAGTGAGTCTTCGGGGCTCGTCACTGAAGCTTTCTTT. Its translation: CAISESSGLVTEAFF.

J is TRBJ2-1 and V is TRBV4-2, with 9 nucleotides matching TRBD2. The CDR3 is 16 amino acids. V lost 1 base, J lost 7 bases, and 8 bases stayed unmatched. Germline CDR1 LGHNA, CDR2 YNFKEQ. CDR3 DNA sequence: TGTGCCAGCAGCCAAGTTTTTAGCGGGAGCTGGAATGAGCAGTTCTTC. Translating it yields CASSQVFSGSWNEQFF.

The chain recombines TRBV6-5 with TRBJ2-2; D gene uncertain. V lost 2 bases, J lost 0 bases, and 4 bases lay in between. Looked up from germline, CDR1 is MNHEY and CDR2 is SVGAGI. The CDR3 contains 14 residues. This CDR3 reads CASSYGANTGELFF. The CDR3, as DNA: TGTGCCAGCAGTTACGGGGCGAACACCGGGGAGCTGTTTTTT.

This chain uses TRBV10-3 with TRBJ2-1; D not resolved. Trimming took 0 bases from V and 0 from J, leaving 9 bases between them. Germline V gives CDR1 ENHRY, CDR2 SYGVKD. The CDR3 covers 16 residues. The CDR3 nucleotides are TGTGCCATCAGTGAGTCAGACTCCAGCTCCTACAATGAGCAGTTCTTC. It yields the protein CAISESDSSSYNEQFF.

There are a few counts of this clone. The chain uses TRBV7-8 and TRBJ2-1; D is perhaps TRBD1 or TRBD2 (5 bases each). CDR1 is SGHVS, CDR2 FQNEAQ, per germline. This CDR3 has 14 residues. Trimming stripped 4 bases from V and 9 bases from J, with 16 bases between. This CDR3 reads CASSYRDPMAEQFF. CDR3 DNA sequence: TGTGCCAGCAGCTACCGGGACCCTATGGCTGAGCAGTTCTTC.

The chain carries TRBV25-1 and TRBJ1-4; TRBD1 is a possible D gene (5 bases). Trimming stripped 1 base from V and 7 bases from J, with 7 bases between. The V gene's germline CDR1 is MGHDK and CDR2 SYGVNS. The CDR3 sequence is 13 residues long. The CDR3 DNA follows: TGTGCCAGCAGTGAATTCGGGGGTGAAAAACTGTTTTTT. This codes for CASSEFGGEKLFF.

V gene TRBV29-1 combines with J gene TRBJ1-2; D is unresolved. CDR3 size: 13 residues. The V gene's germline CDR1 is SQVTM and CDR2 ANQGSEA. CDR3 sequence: CRWHSGDFYGYTF. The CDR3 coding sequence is TGCAGGTGGCACAGCGGAGACTTCTATGGCTACACCTTC.

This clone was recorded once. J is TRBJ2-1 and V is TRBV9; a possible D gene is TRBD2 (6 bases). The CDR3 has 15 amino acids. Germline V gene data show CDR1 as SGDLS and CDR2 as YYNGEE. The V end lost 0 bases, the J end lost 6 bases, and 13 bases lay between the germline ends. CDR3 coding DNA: TGTGCCAGCAGCGTAGGCGGGACCAGCCCCAATGAGCAGTTCTTC. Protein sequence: CASSVGGTSPNEQFF. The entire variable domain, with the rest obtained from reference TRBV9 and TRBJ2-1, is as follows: DSGVTQTPKHLITATGQRVTLRCSPRSGDLSVYWYQQSLDQGLQFLIQYYNGEERAKGNILERFSAQQFPDLHSELNLSSLELGDSALYFCASSVGGTSPNEQFFGPGTRLTVL.